This T cell receptor beta chain was retrieved from a study of T cells after posttransplantation cyclophosphamide. Assay: immunoSEQ multiplex PCR; the TCRdb copy retains only in-frame clones and omits some. Observed in the sample are 30,000 or so clones, none of them singletons. This clone was counted many times. Its specificity is unknown. The study, taken as a whole, reports: Skin or GI-infiltrating T cells shared few TRB sequences with blood. Recipient CMV seropositivity and CMV reactivation strongly tracked TRB clonality. Later post-transplant blood repertoires were often dominated by donor CD8+ memory clones.

The CDR3 runs to 16 residues. V shed 0 bases and J 2 bases; nucleotides not matched to a gene: 4. The germline CDR1 and CDR2 sequences are SGDLS and YYNGEE. This chain connects TRBV9 to TRBJ2-1; TRBD2 aligns across 8 bases. The sequenced sample consisted of PBMCs. This clonotype originated in a woman aged 60 to 75 in good health, CMV-negative, and a related stem cell transplant donor. The CDR3 spells CASSVDSGSPYNEQFF. The CDR3 DNA reads TGTGCCAGCAGCGTAGACAGCGGGAGCCCCTACAATGAGCAGTTCTTC.